This TCR beta chain was sequenced in a study of cytomegalovirus exposure and HLA in healthy donors. Study in general: Most donors, 70% to 85% of over 300 genotyped, fell in the Caucasian-associated ancestry cluster.

About this clone: Its specificity is not known.

The CDR3 has 15 residues. The germline V gene has CDR1 SGHDT and CDR2 YYEEEE. General study results and limits: Likely technical artifact: a cluster of highly shared sequence variants. Altogether, about 160 TCR beta chains were recorded as cytomegalovirus-associated. Owing to their indistinguishability, certain V segments, notably TRBV6-2 and TRBV6-3, were excluded.

The study ran its PCR with 60 Vbeta and 13 Jbeta primers. TCRdb's copy holds only in-frame clones and misses some; the assay was immunoSEQ multiplex PCR. This table lists 200,000 to 250,000 clones. The source of this sequence is a girl aged 2-10 years in good health and CMV-seropositive. The V call is TRBV5-6, the J call TRBJ2-5, with 7 positions matching TRBD1. The end of the DNA fits TRBJ2-7 better, so the J call may be wrong. The specimen was PBMCs. CDR3 region: CASSSRPGQSYEQYF. In DNA, the CDR3 is TGTGCCAGCAGCTCCCGACCGGGACAGAGTTACGAGCAGTACTTC.